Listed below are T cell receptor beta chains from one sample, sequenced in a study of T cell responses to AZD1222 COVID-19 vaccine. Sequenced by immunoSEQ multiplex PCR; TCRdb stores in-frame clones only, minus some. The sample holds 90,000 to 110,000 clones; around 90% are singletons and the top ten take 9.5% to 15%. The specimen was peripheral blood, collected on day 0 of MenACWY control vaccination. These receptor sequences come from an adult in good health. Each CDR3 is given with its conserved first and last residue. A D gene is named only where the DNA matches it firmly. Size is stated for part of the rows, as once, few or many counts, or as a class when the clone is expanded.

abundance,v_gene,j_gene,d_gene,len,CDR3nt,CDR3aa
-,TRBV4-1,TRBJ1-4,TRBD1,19,TGCGCCAGCAGCCCCCGAGCCTCCATCGGACAGGGCGGTATTGAAAAACTGTTTTTT,CASSPRASIGQGGIEKLFF
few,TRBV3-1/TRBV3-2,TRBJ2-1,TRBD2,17,TGTGCCAGCAGCCCTAGCCCGTGGGAGGGCCAGATTCCCGAGCAGTTCTTC,CASSPSPWEGQIPEQFF
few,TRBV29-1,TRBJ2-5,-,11,TGCAGCGTTCCTTTAGGGCCGGGCCCAGACTTC,CSVPLGPGPDF
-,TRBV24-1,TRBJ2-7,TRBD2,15,TGTGCCACCAGTGAAACCGGGACTAGTGATTACGAGCAGTACTTC,CATSETGTSDYEQYF
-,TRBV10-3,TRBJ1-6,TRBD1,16,TGTGCCATCACCGACAGGGTGGGGAGCCAGGGGTCACCCCTCCACTTT,CAITDRVGSQGSPLHF
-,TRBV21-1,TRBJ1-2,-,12,TGTGCCAGCAGCATTAGGGTTTATGGCTACACCTTC,CASSIRVYGYTF
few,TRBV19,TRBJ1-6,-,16,TGTGCCAGTAGTTCCGCGGGCCCCTTCCATAATTCACCCCTCCACTTT,CASSSAGPFHNSPLHF
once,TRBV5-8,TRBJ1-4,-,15,TGTGCCAGCAGCTTGGGTGGTACCTCCGCTGAAAAACTGTTTTTT,CASSLGGTSAEKLFF
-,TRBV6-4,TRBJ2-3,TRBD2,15,TGTGCCAGCAGTGTAAGCGGGGGGGCCACAGATACGCAGTATTTT,CASSVSGGATDTQYF
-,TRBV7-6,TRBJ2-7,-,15,TGTGCCAGCAGCTCCGCCGGGGGCGCCTCGGACGAGCAGTACTTC,CASSSAGGASDEQYF
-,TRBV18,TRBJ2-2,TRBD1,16,TGTGCCAGCTCACCATTTCTCGGGACAGTGGCCGGGGAGCTGTTTTTT,CASSPFLGTVAGELFF
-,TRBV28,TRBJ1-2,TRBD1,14,TGTGCCAGCAGTTTACAGGGGGTCAACTATGGCTACACCTTC,CASSLQGVNYGYTF
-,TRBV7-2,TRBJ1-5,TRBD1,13,TGTGCCAGCAGCCGAGACAGGGAACAGCCCCAGCATTTT,CASSRDREQPQHF
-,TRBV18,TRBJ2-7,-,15,TGTGCCAGCTCACCACTGGAAGGGGTGGACAGCGAGCAGTACTTC,CASSPLEGVDSEQYF
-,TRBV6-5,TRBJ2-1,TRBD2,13,TGTGCCAGCAGGGAGCGGGGGATGAATGAGCAGTTCTTC,CASRERGMNEQFF
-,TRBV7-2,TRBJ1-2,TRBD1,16,TGTGCCAGCAGCTCACGGGACAGGGGGAGCTCCTATGGCTACACCTTC,CASSSRDRGSSYGYTF
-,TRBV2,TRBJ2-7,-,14,TGTGCCAGCATACGCAGCCAGTGGAGCTACGAGCAGTACTTC,CASIRSQWSYEQYF
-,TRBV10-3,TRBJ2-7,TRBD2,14,TGTGCCATCAGAAAAGCGGGAGAGGTTGGCGAGCAGTACTTC,CAIRKAGEVGEQYF
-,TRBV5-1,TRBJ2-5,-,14,TGCGCCAGCAGCTCCCTGGGCGGCCGAGAGACCCAGTACTTC,CASSSLGGRETQYF
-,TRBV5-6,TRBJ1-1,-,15,TGTGCCAGCAGCTTGGTTGGACAGCGCGACACTGAAGCTTTCTTT,CASSLVGQRDTEAFF
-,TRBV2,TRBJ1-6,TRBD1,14,TGTGCCAGCAGTGAGGACAGGTCATTGTCACCCCTCCACTTT,CASSEDRSLSPLHF
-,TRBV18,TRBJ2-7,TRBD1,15,TGTGCCAGCTCACTAACCGGGACAGCCTCCTACGAGCAGTACTTC,CASSLTGTASYEQYF
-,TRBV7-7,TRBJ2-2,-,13,TGTGCTAGCAGCGTAAGGAACACCGGGGAGCTGTTTTTT,CASSVRNTGELFF
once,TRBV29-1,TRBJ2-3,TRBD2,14,TGCAGCGCCCCGGCCTCCGGGGGGGCAGATACGCAGTATTTT,CSAPASGGADTQYF
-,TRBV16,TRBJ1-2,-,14,TGTGCCAGCACCGACTCGGTGGGTACGAGGGGCTACACCTTC,CASTDSVGTRGYTF
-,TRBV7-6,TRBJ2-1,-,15,TGTGCCAGCAGCCCGTGGAGGACTTCCTACAATGAGCAGTTCTTC,CASSPWRTSYNEQFF
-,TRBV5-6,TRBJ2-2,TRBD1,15,TGTGCCAGCAGCATCTGGGACAGGAGAACCGGGGAGCTGTTTTTT,CASSIWDRRTGELFF
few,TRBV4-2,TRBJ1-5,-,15,TGTGCCAGCAGCCAAGATATAGGGGGTCATCAGCCCCAGCATTTT,CASSQDIGGHQPQHF
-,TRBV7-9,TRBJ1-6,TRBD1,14,TGTGCCAGCACCACTGACAGGGGCCGATCACCCCTCCACTTT,CASTTDRGRSPLHF
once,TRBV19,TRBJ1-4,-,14,TGTGCCAGTAGTATACAGTGGGCCAATGAAAAACTGTTTTTT,CASSIQWANEKLFF
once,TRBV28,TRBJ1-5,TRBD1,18,TGTGCCAGCAGAACAAACCCCAGGGGGCTTTATGGGAATCAGCCCCAGCATTTT,CASRTNPRGLYGNQPQHF